A single sample is the source of the 17 T cell receptor beta chains below, sequenced in a study of blood T cell repertoires in COVID-19. The table came from immunoSEQ multiplex PCR; TCRdb's copy has only in-frame clones and leaves some out. The profile covers around 210,000 clones, with about 84% appearing a single time and around 7.8% taken by the ten largest. The material sequenced was peripheral blood. The receptor set was obtained from a woman older than 75 with COVID-19, enrolled during active disease.

This chain uses TRBV4-1 with TRBJ2-5; D perhaps matches TRBD1 (5 bases). V was pared by 4 bases and J by 2 bases, with 8 bases between. Germline assignment: CDR1 MGHRA and CDR2 YSYEKL. This CDR3 contains 13 residues. The CDR3 DNA is TGCGCCAGCAGCCCCAGACAGCAAGAGACCCAGTACTTC. It specifies CASSPRQQETQYF.

The CDR3 nucleotides are TGTGCCAGCAGTGAACACTACGAGCAGTACTTC. Translation: CASSEHYEQYF. This chain links TRBV2 with TRBJ2-7; D is ambiguous. This CDR3 contains 11 residues. With 2 bases removed from V and 3 bases from J, the gap between germline ends came to 2 bases. Germline CDR1 SNHLY, CDR2 FYNNEI.

The chain joins TRBV28 to TRBJ1-1; 9 bases match TRBD1. The CDR3 runs to 13 residues. The V segment lost 7 bases and the J segment 4 bases; nucleotides outside the gene matches: 4. Germline CDR1 MDHEN, CDR2 SYDVKM. In nucleotides, the CDR3 is TGTGCCAGCAAGGGACAGGGCATCACTGAAGCTTTCTTT. This translates into CASKGQGITEAFF.

This clone was detected only once. This chain links TRBV6-5 with TRBJ1-5, with D maybe TRBD1 (5 bases). Looked up from germline, CDR1 is MNHEY and CDR2 is SVGAGI. V was trimmed by 6 bases and J by 0 bases, leaving 12 bases between them. The CDR3 is made up of 15 amino acids. CDR3 in DNA: TGTGCCAGCAGCGCTCCGACAGATAGCAATCAGCCCCAGCATTTT. This encodes CASSAPTDSNQPQHF.

The chain recombines TRBV5-1 with TRBJ1-2; 7 nucleotides agree with TRBD1. Germline values: CDR1 SGHRS, CDR2 YFSETQ. V shed 4 bases, J shed 6 bases, and the junction held 12 bases outside the gene matches. CDR3 size: 15 residues. The CDR3 loop reads CASSPGRRDRHGYTF. In DNA, the CDR3 is TGCGCCAGCAGCCCAGGAAGAAGGGACAGACATGGCTACACCTTC.

The V gene is TRBV5-4, the J gene TRBJ2-3, with 8 nucleotides matching TRBD1. The junction had 9 bases not matched to a gene; V was cut back by 3 bases and J by 0 bases. Germline-derived CDR1 and CDR2 are SGHNT and YYREEE (reference sequence). This CDR3 has 17 amino acids. The CDR3 spells CASSYPAGTGSTDTQYF. CDR3 sequence (DNA): TGTGCCAGCAGCTATCCAGCCGGGACAGGCAGCACAGATACGCAGTATTTT.

The V and J genes are TRBV7-8 and TRBJ1-6; D is ambiguous. CDR3 length: 17 residues. CDR1 SGHVS and CDR2 FQNEAQ come from the germline V gene. Trimming removed 0 bases at V and 0 bases at J, with 9 bases between. The CDR3 nucleotides read TGTGCCAGCAGCTTAGCCCATGGGAGCTCCTATAATTCACCCCTCCACTTT. As protein: CASSLAHGSSYNSPLHF.

In this sample, this clone turned up a few times. The rearrangement joins TRBV6-5 to TRBJ1-1; perhaps TRBD1 as D (5 bases). Trimming removed 6 bases at V and 3 bases at J, with 17 bases between. CDR1 and CDR2 (germline): MNHEY, SVGAGI. The CDR3 covers 15 residues. The CDR3 reads CASSNAGLSDTEAFF. The CDR3 bases are TGTGCCAGCAGCAACGCAGGGCTTTCGGACACTGAAGCTTTCTTT.

The sample holds one count of this clone. The chain carries TRBV9 and TRBJ2-2; tentatively, D is TRBD2 (5 bases). V was cut by 6 bases and J by 3 bases, with 18 bases left in between. Germline CDR1 is SGDLS and CDR2 is YYNGEE. This CDR3 has 16 residues. CDR3 DNA sequence: TGTGCCAGCACCCCGCGGGCCCCGTGGGACACCGGGGAGCTGTTTTTT. Encoded protein: CASTPRAPWDTGELFF.

The gene calls are TRBV6-6 and TRBJ2-5; 9 nucleotides match TRBD1. With V trimmed by 5 bases and J by 5 bases, 3 bases remained unmatched. The germline CDR1 and CDR2 sequences are MNHNY and SVGAGI (reference sequence). The CDR3 has 13 residues. CDR3 in amino acids: CASSGTGRETQYF. CDR3 coding DNA: TGTGCCAGCAGTGGGACAGGGCGGGAGACCCAGTACTTC.

The chain recombines TRBV4-2 with TRBJ2-2; possible D gene TRBD1, 6 bases. Germline V CDR1 and CDR2: LGHNA, YNFKEQ. This CDR3 contains 15 residues. The V end was cut by 0 bases, the J end by 6 bases, with 11 bases between. CDR3 amino acids: CASSQDNKGAGELFF. The CDR3 bases are TGTGCCAGCAGCCAAGATAATAAGGGGGCCGGGGAGCTGTTTTTT.

The chain employs TRBV10-3 and TRBJ2-2, with 10 bases that match TRBD1. The CDR3 extends over 14 amino acids. Per the germline V gene, CDR1 is ENHRY and CDR2 is SYGVKD. Unmatched junction bases numbered 3, after V lost 6 bases and J lost 5 bases. This chain's CDR3 is CAISQDRGTGELFF. CDR3 nucleotide sequence: TGTGCCATCAGCCAGGACAGGGGGACCGGGGAGCTGTTTTTT.

This chain links TRBV3-1 (or the pseudogene TRBV3-2) with TRBJ1-1; D gene uncertain. The CDR3 has 11 amino acids. V dropped 0 bases and J dropped 7 bases, with 3 bases sitting between them. Germline-derived CDR1 and CDR2 are LGHDT and YNNKEL (reference sequence). CDR3 protein: CASSQDLEAFF. The CDR3 DNA is TGTGCCAGCAGCCAAGATCTTGAAGCTTTCTTT.

CDR3 DNA: TGCGCCAGCAGCCAGCCCTGGGGCTTCTATGGCTACACCTTC. This sequence encodes CASSQPWGFYGYTF. The V call is TRBV4-1, the J call TRBJ1-2; maybe TRBD1 (5 bases). Germline-derived CDR1 and CDR2 are MGHRA and YSYEKL. Trimming removed 3 bases at V and 4 bases at J, with 12 bases between. The CDR3 runs to 14 residues.

DNA of the CDR3: TGTGCCAGCAGCCGAGGTCATAGAGATACGCAGTATTTT. This translates into CASSRGHRDTQYF. This chain connects TRBV14 to TRBJ2-3; D is unclear. The CDR3 totals 13 residues. V was cut by 4 bases and J by 5 bases, with 10 bases left in between. Germline CDR1 and CDR2: SGHDN and FVKESK.

The chain is built from TRBV5-1 and TRBJ1-2; TRBD1 agrees at 7 bases. This CDR3 has 15 residues. Germline V CDR1 and CDR2: SGHRS, YFSETQ. Trimming cost V 0 bases and J 8 bases; bases outside gene matches: 10. CDR3 bases: TGCGCCAGCAGCTTGGGACTACAGGGGTTTCGGGGCTACACCTTC. Its translation: CASSLGLQGFRGYTF.

Only a few counts were recorded for this clone. V and J are TRBV4-1 and TRBJ1-4; 9 bases line up with TRBD1. The CDR3 sequence is 16 residues long. V lost 2 bases and J lost 8; bases outside the gene matches: 9. Per the germline V gene, CDR1 is MGHRA and CDR2 is YSYEKL. The CDR3 spells CASSQPGTGSNEKLFF. The CDR3 DNA reads as TGCGCCAGCAGCCAACCCGGGACAGGGAGTAACGAAAAACTGTTTTTT.